This is a list of T cell receptor beta chains from one sample in a study of blood T cell repertoires in COVID-19. Clones were sequenced by immunoSEQ multiplex PCR, and TCRdb holds only the in-frame ones, with some missing. The data hold tens of thousands of clones, with around 81% observed a single time. The sample was peripheral blood. Every receptor here comes from an older woman with acute or convalescent COVID-19. The CDR3 runs from the conserved cysteine through the conserved F or W. D genes are given only for firm matches. For some rows the clone size is stated as once, few or many, or as a class when expanded; others skip it.

V gene	D gene	clone size	J gene	CDR3 DNA	CDR3 protein
TRBV5-1	TRBD1	once	TRBJ2-5	TGCGCCAGCAGCTACTCCGGGACAGGGGGCTATTGGGAGACCCAGTACTTC	CASSYSGTGGYWETQYF
TRBV10-2	NA	once	TRBJ1-4	TGCGCCAGCAAGGAAGGAGGTGAAAAACTGTTTTTT	CASKEGGEKLFF
TRBV29-1	NA	NA	TRBJ2-7	TGCAGCGTTGAACGCGGCGGAGGGTACGAGCAGTACTTC	CSVERGGGYEQYF
TRBV19	NA	NA	TRBJ2-1	TGTGCCAGTACTCGGGGGTTAGGCAATGAGCAGTTCTTC	CASTRGLGNEQFF
TRBV15	NA	few	TRBJ1-1	TGTGCCACCAGCAATCGGGACACCTACCGAGGGACTGAAGCTTTCTTT	CATSNRDTYRGTEAFF
TRBV20-1	TRBD1	few	TRBJ1-1	TGCAGTGCGGGGACAGGGGTTGAAGCTTTCTTT	CSAGTGVEAFF
TRBV5-5	TRBD1	NA	TRBJ1-5	TGTGCCAGCAGCGCCTTCGGGACAGGGGGAAATCAGCCCCAGCATTTT	CASSAFGTGGNQPQHF
TRBV5-1	NA	NA	TRBJ1-6	TGCGCCAGCAGCTCCAGGGATAATTCACCCCTCCACTTT	CASSSRDNSPLHF
TRBV5-8	NA	NA	TRBJ1-5	TGTGCCAGCAGCTTGGAAGGTAGGGGAAGTCAGCCCCAGCATTTT	CASSLEGRGSQPQHF
TRBV6-5	TRBD2	NA	TRBJ2-5	TGTGCCAGCAGTTACCGACTAGCGGCCCAAGAGACCCAGTACTTC	CASSYRLAAQETQYF
TRBV2	NA	NA	TRBJ2-2	TGTGCCAGCAGTGAGGGGGAGGCGTACACCGGGGAGCTGTTTTTT	CASSEGEAYTGELFF
TRBV15	NA	few	TRBJ2-1	TGTGCCACCAGCAGAGATTCGGGTGGATCCTACAATGAGCAGTTCTTC	CATSRDSGGSYNEQFF
TRBV3-1/TRBV3-2	NA	NA	TRBJ2-7	TGTGCCAGCAGCCCCGGGACTCGTTTATCCTACGAGCAGTACTTC	CASSPGTRLSYEQYF
TRBV19	TRBD1	NA	TRBJ2-7	TGTGCCAGTAGTACTACAGGGGCCTACGAGCAGTACTTC	CASSTTGAYEQYF
TRBV9	TRBD1	NA	TRBJ1-4	TGTGCCAGCAGCGCCTTAGGACAGGGCTTTCAGGATGAAAAACTGTTTTTT	CASSALGQGFQDEKLFF
TRBV10-2	NA	NA	TRBJ2-1	TGCGCCAGCGGTGAGACAGCTAACAATGAGCAGTTCTTC	CASGETANNEQFF
TRBV30	TRBD2	NA	TRBJ2-3	TGTGCCTCTTCGACTAGGGGAGGGTGGTCAGATACGCAGTATTTT	CASSTRGGWSDTQYF
TRBV2	TRBD2	NA	TRBJ2-3	TGTGCCAGCAGTTTCCAGCGGGGGGGTAGCACAGATACGCAGTATTTT	CASSFQRGGSTDTQYF
TRBV10-2	NA	few	TRBJ1-1	TGCGCCAGCACCGACGGGGGGGTGAACACTGAAGCTTTCTTT	CASTDGGVNTEAFF
TRBV9	TRBD1	NA	TRBJ1-5	TGTGCCAGCAGTCAGACAGGGTTCAATCAGCCCCAGCATTTT	CASSQTGFNQPQHF
TRBV5-1	TRBD1	NA	TRBJ1-1	TGCGCCAGCAGTCCCTTGGGGACAGGGCTCACTGAAGCTTTCTTT	CASSPLGTGLTEAFF
TRBV29-1	NA	few	TRBJ2-5	TGCAGCGTTGAAGATCGCCAAGAGACCCAGTACTTC	CSVEDRQETQYF
TRBV6-5	NA	NA	TRBJ1-2	TGTGCCAGCAGTTCGGAGGGCTACACCTTC	CASSSEGYTF
TRBV11-2	NA	once	TRBJ2-5	TGTGCCAGCAGCTTAGATGGTACGGAGGGGGAGACCCAGTACTTC	CASSLDGTEGETQYF
TRBV4-1	NA	few	TRBJ1-5	TGCGCCAGCAGAGGAGTAGGGGGGGGTCAGCCCCAGCATTTT	CASRGVGGGQPQHF
TRBV7-3	TRBD1	NA	TRBJ1-6	TGTGCCAGCAGCTTAACTTCGTTCTTGACAGGGCAAGGTTCACCCCTCCACTTT	CASSLTSFLTGQGSPLHF
TRBV9	TRBD1	NA	TRBJ1-1	TGTGCCAGCAGAGTTTCCGGGACAGGGGAAGCTTTCTTT	CASRVSGTGEAFF
TRBV19	TRBD1	NA	TRBJ1-6	TGTGCCAGTATGGGAGCAGGGGGCCTGAGTTCACCCCTCCACTTT	CASMGAGGLSSPLHF
TRBV20-1	NA	NA	TRBJ2-3	TGCAGTGCCCCCGGAGGGGATACGCAGTATTTT	CSAPGGDTQYF
TRBV9	TRBD1	few	TRBJ2-5	TGTGCCAGCAGCGCCACGACAGGGGGTCGGTCGGAGACCCAGTACTTC	CASSATTGGRSETQYF
TRBV24-1	TRBD1	NA	TRBJ1-2	TGTGCCACCAGTGACTCAACAGGGGGCGGAATCTATGGCTACACCTTC	CATSDSTGGGIYGYTF
TRBV10-3	NA	NA	TRBJ2-7	TGTGCCATCGCATGGAGCTCCTACGAGCAGTACTTC	CAIAWSSYEQYF
TRBV9	NA	NA	TRBJ1-3	TGTGCCAGCAGCCAACAAAGGGGGGGGCTAGGAAACACCATATATTTT	CASSQQRGGLGNTIYF
TRBV11-2	NA	NA	TRBJ2-1	TGTGCCAGCAGCCCGGAGGGATTCTACAATGAGCAGTTCTTC	CASSPEGFYNEQFF
TRBV6-5	NA	NA	TRBJ1-2	TGTGCCAGCAACCCCCCGGGGAACCTATATGGCTACACCTTC	CASNPPGNLYGYTF
TRBV5-1	NA	NA	TRBJ2-1	TGCGCCAGCAGCTTGGGAGGGGGCTCCTACAATGAGCAGTTCTTC	CASSLGGGSYNEQFF
TRBV15	NA	NA	TRBJ1-4	TGTGCCACCAGCAGAGATCAGGGACTGTTTTTT	CATSRDQGLFF
TRBV6-6	NA	NA	TRBJ1-2	TGTGCCAGCAGTTACTCGAGGGAGGGTGGCTATGGCTACACCTTC	CASSYSREGGYGYTF
TRBV5-4	TRBD2	NA	TRBJ2-2	TGTGCCAGCAGCTTGGCCCCTCTAGCGGGGGGGCATTACACCGGGGAGCTGTTTTTT	CASSLAPLAGGHYTGELFF
TRBV19	NA	NA	TRBJ1-1	TGTGCCAGTAGTGATCCCGGTCGTACTGAAGCTTTCTTT	CASSDPGRTEAFF
TRBV7-9	TRBD1	NA	TRBJ1-4	TGTGCCAGCAGCGGGGGGACAGGGGGTTATGAAAAACTGTTTTTT	CASSGGTGGYEKLFF
TRBV21-1	NA	NA	TRBJ2-2	TGTGCCAGCAGCCCTTGGTGGGGGACTAGCGGCTCGAACACCGGGGAGCTGTTTTTT	CASSPWWGTSGSNTGELFF
TRBV19	TRBD1	NA	TRBJ1-2	TGTGCCAGTCAAGGACAGGGAAGGGAGGGCTACACCTTC	CASQGQGREGYTF
TRBV19	TRBD1	NA	TRBJ1-1	TGTGCCAGTAGTTTATACAGGGGGAATAATGAAGCTTTCTTT	CASSLYRGNNEAFF
TRBV3-1/TRBV3-2	NA	few	TRBJ2-7	TGTGCCAGCAGCCTGCGGGACGGGGTGGGTGAGCAGTACTTC	CASSLRDGVGEQYF
TRBV7-2	TRBD2	NA	TRBJ2-3	TGTGCCAGCAGCCACTCCTCGCGGGGGGGATATACGCAGTATTTT	CASSHSSRGGYTQYF